What follows are 11 T cell receptor beta chains derived from one specimen sequenced in a study of Ad26.COV2.S vaccination and SARS-CoV-2 variants. Treatment noted: about 20 received Ad26.COV2.S at low or high dose, single or two shots; about five received placebo; per-sample allocation not given. Specimen acquisition occurred on day 63 following the initial vaccine or placebo injection. Generated by immunoSEQ multiplex PCR, the TCRdb table keeps only in-frame clones and is missing some. The sample has a few hundred thousand clones, roughly 80% seen once; the top ten hold around 7.3%. The sample was peripheral blood, taken in a trial of Ad26.COV2.S vaccine versus placebo. The receptors were sampled from a person aged 18-65 years who received the Ad26.COV2.S COVID-19 vaccine or a placebo.

This chain links TRBV12-3 or TRBV12-4 with TRBJ1-2, with D tentatively TRBD1 (5 bases). The CDR3 extends over 12 amino acids. The V end was cut by 6 bases, the J end by 3 bases, with 8 bases between. Written as DNA, the CDR3 is TGTGCCAGCAGCCGAGGGGACTATGGCTACACCTTC. Translating gives CASSRGDYGYTF.

The chain carries TRBV27 and TRBJ1-1; the D is unclear. In germline, CDR1 is MNHEY, CDR2 SMNVEV (reference sequence). V was clipped by 3 bases and J by 1 base, with 6 bases between them. The CDR3 extends over 13 amino acids. For the CDR3, the DNA is TGTGCCAGCAGTTTGGTCAGGAACACTGAAGCTTTCTTT. This translates into CASSLVRNTEAFF.

This chain uses TRBV11-2 with TRBJ2-1, with TRBD2 matching 12 bases. Germline lookup yields CDR1 SGHAT and CDR2 FQNNGV. The CDR3 extends over 16 amino acids. J gave up 3 bases and V 4 bases, and 4 bases lay outside the gene matches. The CDR3 region is CASSSRLAGVYNEQFF. Written as DNA, the CDR3 is TGTGCCAGCAGCTCCAGACTAGCGGGAGTCTACAATGAGCAGTTCTTC.

The chain is built from TRBV5-1 and TRBJ2-5; no reliable D call. Germline-derived CDR1 and CDR2 are SGHRS and YFSETQ. V was cut by 0 bases and J by 5 bases, with 8 bases left in between. The CDR3 runs 13 residues. This CDR3 is CASSLGSYETQYF. CDR3 nucleotides: TGCGCCAGCAGCTTGGGTTCGTACGAGACCCAGTACTTC.

The chain joins TRBV7-9 to TRBJ1-6; a weak D match, TRBD1 (5 bases). The CDR3 runs 13 residues. Per the germline V gene, CDR1 is SEHNR and CDR2 is FQNEAQ (reference sequence). The V gene lost 2 bases and the J gene lost 10 bases, with 9 bases spanning the gap. Written as DNA, the CDR3 is TGTGCCAGCAGCTTATCACAGGCCTCACCCCTCCACTTT. This sequence encodes CASSLSQASPLHF.

The rearrangement uses TRBV6-5 and TRBJ2-7; D is undetermined. V was clipped by 2 bases and J by 5 bases, with 7 bases between them. This CDR3 is built from 12 residues. CDR1 and CDR2 (germline): MNHEY, SVGAGI. The CDR3 DNA follows: TGTGCCAGCAGTTACCTGGGCAACGAGCAGTACTTC. It translates to CASSYLGNEQYF.

This clone was found once. The rearrangement links TRBV3-1 (or the pseudogene TRBV3-2) to TRBJ1-5, with 9 bases fitting TRBD1. Germline V gives CDR1 LGHDT, CDR2 YNNKEL (reference sequence). Germline trimming cut 4 bases from V and 5 bases from J; bases unmatched to any gene: 3. CDR3 length equals 14 residues. CDR3 region: CASSLYRGHQPQHF. CDR3 DNA sequence: TGTGCCAGCAGCCTATACAGGGGGCATCAGCCCCAGCATTTT.

Comment on this clone: This sample also contains other DNA sequences that code for the same CDR3. The V and J genes are TRBV6-5 and TRBJ2-7; D gene ambiguous. Deletions cut 1 base from V and 1 base from J, with 8 bases between. CDR3 length equals 14 residues. In germline, CDR1 is MNHEY, CDR2 SVGAGI. The CDR3 bases are TGTGCCAGCAGTTACTTTAGGGATTCCTACGAGCAGTACTTC. Encoded protein: CASSYFRDSYEQYF.

This sequence joins TRBV29-1 and TRBJ2-2; TRBD1 agrees at 9 bases. Trimming took 5 bases from V and 4 from J; bases not matched to a gene: 2. The germline CDR1 and CDR2 sequences are SQVTM and ANQGSEA. The CDR3 extends over 13 amino acids. For the CDR3, the DNA is TGCAGCGTTAGGACAGGGGTCACCGGGGAGCTGTTTTTT. It translates to CSVRTGVTGELFF.

The chain is built from TRBV2 and TRBJ1-1; D unresolved. From germline, CDR1 is SNHLY and CDR2 FYNNEI. V lost 8 bases and J 0 bases, leaving 7 bases between the germline ends. The CDR3 is 12 amino acids. The CDR3 is CASGQLNTEAFF. CDR3 nucleotide sequence: TGTGCCAGCGGGCAGTTGAACACTGAAGCTTTCTTT.

This chain joins TRBV18 and TRBJ1-6; 8 bases are a match to TRBD1. Looked up from germline, CDR1 is KGHSH and CDR2 is LQKENI. The CDR3 has 16 amino acids. The J segment lost 5 bases and the V segment lost 4 bases, leaving 7 bases of the junction unmatched. The CDR3 DNA reads TGTGCCAGCTCACTTCTAAGGACAGGGCATAATTCACCCCTCCACTTT. Its translation: CASSLLRTGHNSPLHF.